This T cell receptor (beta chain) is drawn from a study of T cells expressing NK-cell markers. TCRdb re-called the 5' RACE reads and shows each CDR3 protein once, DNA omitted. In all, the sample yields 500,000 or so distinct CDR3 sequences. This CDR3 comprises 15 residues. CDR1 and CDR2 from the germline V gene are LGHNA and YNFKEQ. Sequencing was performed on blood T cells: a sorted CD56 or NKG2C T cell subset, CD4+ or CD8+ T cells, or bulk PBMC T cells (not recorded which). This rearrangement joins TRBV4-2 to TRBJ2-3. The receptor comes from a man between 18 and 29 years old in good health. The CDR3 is CASSQDLGEPYTQYF.